The T cell receptor (beta chain) under discussion was sequenced for a study of human T cells and chemical hapten exposure. TCRdb re-called the RACE reads with MiXCR, one entry per CDR3 protein. Among some 250,000 distinct CDR3 sequences listed, approximately 8% were seen once. Time point indicated: pre-sensitization, week 0. Regarding treatment: therapeutic diphenylcyclopropenone sensitization with weekly scalp DPC. The CDR3 is 13 amino acids. V was clipped by 3 bases and J by 4 bases; unmatched bases: 3. The germline V gene has CDR1 MDHEN and CDR2 SYDVKM. The receptor was derived from a man younger than 35 with alopecia areata. Some clones in this sample may be carry-over from other donors' samples. The chain recombines TRBV28 with TRBJ2-7, with TRBD1 matching over 7 bases. The starting material was whole blood, obtained in connection with sensitization to the hapten diphenylcyclopropenone (DPC). The CDR3 region is CASSFDRVYEQYF. CDR3 nucleotide sequence: TGTGCCAGCAGTTTCGACAGGGTATACGAGCAGTACTTC. The complete variable domain, with remaining parts taken from reference TRBV28 and TRBJ2-7, reads DVKVTQSSRYLVKRTGEKVFLECVQDMDHENMFWYRQDPGLGLRLIYFSYDVKMKEKGDIPEGYSVSREKKERFSLILESASTNQTSMYLCASSFDRVYEQYFGPGTRLTVT.